The 21 T cell receptor beta chains in this list originate from one sample, sequenced in a study of beta chain features in type 1 diabetes listed by TCRdb under 2018. Libraries were made using the immunoSEQ multiplex PCR assay. The entire amount of isolated RNA was reverse transcribed using the High Capacity cDNA Reverse Transcription Kit, so the sequenced TCRB transcripts were expressed ones. TCRdb holds this immuneACCESS table with in-frame rearrangements only. Some clones are missing; in checked studies, unresolved V genes explain under half, and the rest has no known cause. The sample table holds around 400,000 clones, of which around 16% were seen once. Together, the top ten hold about 0.02% of the sample. Sequencing was carried out using naive CD4+ T cells from blood. This specimen's cell subset or site label, interpreted: true naive CD4+ T cells. These receptors were collected from a woman in her late teens or twenties in good health.

Comment on this clone: The same CDR3 can be traced to other DNA sequences in this sample. V gene TRBV30 combines with J gene TRBJ2-7; D unclear. Germline CDR1 GTSNPN, CDR2 SVGIG (reference sequence). The ends were cut back, 2 bases at V and 2 bases at J, with 4 bases in the middle. This CDR3 spans 11 amino acids. CDR3 protein: CAWSSAYEQYF. CDR3 bases: TGTGCCTGGAGTTCGGCCTACGAGCAGTACTTC. Together with reference TRBV30 and TRBJ2-7, the CDR3 gives the full variable domain: SQTIHQWPATLVQPVGSPLSLECTVEGTSNPNLYWYRQAAGRGLQLLFYSVGIGQISSEVPQNLSASRPQDRQFILSSKKLLLSDSGFYLCAWSSAYEQYFGPGTRLTVT.

J is TRBJ2-1 and V is TRBV7-2; 15 nucleotides agree with TRBD2. The CDR3 loop spans 16 amino acids. V trimming: 5 bases; J trimming: 7 bases; junction bases outside the gene matches: 6. Germline loops: CDR1 SGHTA, CDR2 FQGNSA. In DNA form, the CDR3 reads TGTGCCAGCAGCAATGGCGGGACTAGCGGGAGGAATGAGCAGTTCTTC. This sequence encodes CASSNGGTSGRNEQFF.

This clone has just a few counts. This sequence joins TRBV25-1 and TRBJ2-3; D gene ambiguous. Germline CDR1 and CDR2: MGHDK and SYGVNS. The ends were cut back, 2 bases at V and 2 bases at J, with 11 bases in the middle. This CDR3 has 15 residues. CDR3: CASSESLTFTDTQYF. In DNA form, the CDR3 reads TGTGCCAGCAGTGAAAGCCTAACCTTCACAGATACGCAGTATTTT.

This chain connects TRBV30 to TRBJ2-1; 8 positions match TRBD2. The CDR3 runs 16 residues. Germline CDR1 reads GTSNPN; CDR2 reads SVGIG (reference sequence). Germline trimming cut 3 bases from V and 3 bases from J; bases unmatched to any gene: 10. The CDR3 nucleotides read TGTGCCTGGAGGGTAATGGCTAGCGGGTACTACAATGAGCAGTTCTTC. Protein sequence: CAWRVMASGYYNEQFF.

This clone was seen only a few times. The chain joins TRBV28 to TRBJ1-2; no clear D gene. V lost 2 bases and J 4 bases, leaving 8 bases between the germline ends. CDR3 size: 13 residues. The germline gives CDR1 MDHEN, CDR2 SYDVKM. CDR3 sequence (DNA): TGTGCCAGCAGTTTACCTCCCTCCTATGGCTACACCTTC. This encodes CASSLPPSYGYTF.

The genes are TRBV28 and TRBJ2-1; TRBD1 agrees at 8 bases. The CDR3 contains 14 residues. V shed 6 bases and J 9 bases; nucleotides not matched to a gene: 10. The V gene's germline CDR1 is MDHEN and CDR2 SYDVKM. The CDR3 coding sequence is TGTGCCAGCAGGCTGACAGGGGCTATGGGTGAGCAGTTCTTC. Amino acid sequence: CASRLTGAMGEQFF.

This clone was seen a few times. V usage is TRBV18 and J usage is TRBJ2-1; D is perhaps TRBD2 (5 bases). CDR1 is KGHSH, CDR2 LQKENI, per germline. The germline V and J ends were trimmed by 6 bases and 5 bases, with 11 bases remaining between them. There are 13 residues in the CDR3. Here the CDR3 DNA reads TGTGCCAGCTCGCAGCTTAGCGACAATGAGCAGTTCTTC. Translated: CASSQLSDNEQFF.

This clone was detected only a few times. The chain carries TRBV30 and TRBJ2-7; D remains unclear. V lost 5 bases, J lost 0 bases, and 14 bases lay in between. Germline loops: CDR1 GTSNPN, CDR2 SVGIG (reference sequence). CDR3 length equals 14 residues. The CDR3 protein is CAWGFNLPSYEQYF. The CDR3 DNA reads as TGTGCCTGGGGCTTCAATTTACCCTCCTACGAGCAGTACTTC. The entire variable domain, with the rest obtained from reference TRBV30 and TRBJ2-7, is as follows: SQTIHQWPATLVQPVGSPLSLECTVEGTSNPNLYWYRQAAGRGLQLLFYSVGIGQISSEVPQNLSASRPQDRQFILSSKKLLLSDSGFYLCAWGFNLPSYEQYFGPGTRLTVT.

This chain links TRBV7-2 with TRBJ1-5; 7 bases match TRBD1. V lost 5 bases to trimming and J lost 5 bases; unmatched junction nucleotides: 3. This CDR3 is built from 13 residues. Germline CDR1 and CDR2: SGHTA and FQGNSA. CDR3 protein: CASSGQEYQPQHF. The CDR3 bases are TGTGCCAGCAGCGGACAGGAGTATCAGCCCCAGCATTTT.

V usage is TRBV15 and J usage is TRBJ1-1, with 7 bases fitting TRBD1. J was trimmed by 1 base and V by 1 base; bases with no gene match: 6. This CDR3 has 16 amino acids. Germline assignment: CDR1 LNHNV and CDR2 YYDKDF (reference sequence). CDR3: CATSRVLSGGNTEAFF. The CDR3 region has the DNA TGTGCCACCAGCAGAGTTCTGTCAGGGGGGAACACTGAAGCTTTCTTT.

This rearrangement joins TRBV2 to TRBJ1-1; D may be TRBD1 (5 bases). The germline V gene has CDR1 SNHLY and CDR2 FYNNEI. Between the trimmed V and J ends, which lost 5 bases and 5 bases, there was a span of 15 bases. The CDR3 consists of 14 residues. The CDR3 coding sequence is TGTGCCAGCAGTTACCAGGGAATGGGGACTGAAGCTTTCTTT. It translates to CASSYQGMGTEAFF.

The rearrangement uses TRBV14 and TRBJ2-3; perhaps TRBD2 as D (6 bases). Trimming took 5 bases from V and 11 from J, leaving 17 bases between them. Germline assignment: CDR1 SGHDN and CDR2 FVKESK. This CDR3 region has 13 residues. This CDR3 is CASSALEGVGQYF. The CDR3 coding sequence is TGTGCCAGCAGCGCTTTGGAGGGAGTGGGGCAGTATTTT.

This clone was seen a handful of times. The chain has TRBV5-1 and TRBJ1-1, with D unresolved. From germline, CDR1 is SGHRS and CDR2 YFSETQ. This CDR3 has 16 amino acids. V shed 0 bases and J shed 0 bases, with 12 bases lying between them. CDR3 nucleotide sequence: TGCGCCAGCAGCTTGGCAGGTACCTCGTTGAACACTGAAGCTTTCTTT. Amino acids: CASSLAGTSLNTEAFF.

The V and J genes are TRBV30 and TRBJ1-3, with 7 bases matching TRBD1. Trimming cost V 0 bases and J 0 bases; bases outside gene matches: 11. The CDR3 loop spans 18 amino acids. Per germline, CDR1 GTSNPN and CDR2 SVGIG (reference sequence). The CDR3 loop reads CAWSVRDRAIHSGNTIYF. CDR3 DNA: TGTGCCTGGAGTGTACGTGACAGGGCAATCCACTCTGGAAACACCATATATTTT.

V is TRBV21-1 and J is TRBJ2-4; TRBD1 is taken as the D call from the table, unchecked against the DNA. TRBV21-1 is marked as a pseudogene. This CDR3 is 16 amino acids long. CDR3 DNA: TGTGCCAGCAGCGCCGACCGGGACACAGATATAAACATTCAGTACTTC. This gives the protein CASSADRDTDINIQYF.

This clone has a handful of counts. V and J are TRBV27 and TRBJ1-2; 12 nucleotides align to TRBD1. CDR3 size: 17 residues. The V gene's germline CDR1 is MNHEY and CDR2 SMNVEV (reference sequence). The V segment lost 7 bases and the J segment 4 bases; nucleotides outside the gene matches: 13. CDR3 sequence: CASKGVIGTGGSYGYTF. CDR3 nucleotide sequence: TGTGCCAGCAAAGGCGTTATTGGGACAGGGGGCAGCTATGGCTACACCTTC.

This clone has only a few counts. The chain carries TRBV5-4 and TRBJ2-3, with 8 bases lining up with TRBD2. Germline-derived CDR1 and CDR2 are SGHNT and YYREEE (reference sequence). The CDR3 loop spans 17 amino acids. Germline trimming cut 1 base from V and 3 bases from J; bases unmatched to any gene: 10. This CDR3 reads CASSLYLAGGPTDTQYF. The CDR3 DNA sequence: TGTGCCAGCAGCTTGTATTTGGCGGGAGGACCAACAGATACGCAGTATTTT.

The chain has TRBV4-3 and TRBJ2-3; 9 nucleotides line up with TRBD2. Looked up from germline, CDR1 is LGHNA and CDR2 is YSLEER. This CDR3 region has 17 residues. Trimming removed 0 bases from V and 3 bases from J; junction bases left unmatched: 7. CDR3 protein: CASSQEASGTGTDTQYF. Here the CDR3 DNA reads TGCGCCAGCAGCCAAGAAGCTAGCGGGACGGGGACAGATACGCAGTATTTT.

V gene TRBV5-4 combines with J gene TRBJ2-7; D unresolved. The V gene lost 0 bases and the J gene lost 0 bases, with 10 bases spanning the gap. This CDR3 has 15 amino acids. CDR1 and CDR2 from the germline V gene are SGHNT and YYREEE (reference sequence). Here the CDR3 reads CASSLVTLSSYEQYF. The CDR3 nucleotides read TGTGCCAGCAGCTTGGTTACGCTGAGCTCCTACGAGCAGTACTTC.

The J gene is TRBJ2-1, the V gene TRBV28; 7 nucleotides align to TRBD1. V lost 6 bases and J lost 4; bases outside the gene matches: 3. CDR1 is MDHEN, CDR2 SYDVKM, per germline. CDR3 length: 13 amino acids. The CDR3 DNA reads TGTGCCAGCAGAGACAGGGCATACAATGAGCAGTTCTTC. It is translated as CASRDRAYNEQFF. Filled out from reference TRBV28 and TRBJ2-1, the complete variable domain reads DVKVTQSSRYLVKRTGEKVFLECVQDMDHENMFWYRQDPGLGLRLIYFSYDVKMKEKGDIPEGYSVSREKKERFSLILESASTNQTSMYLCASRDRAYNEQFFGPGTRLTVL.

The rearrangement links TRBV6-6 to TRBJ1-2, with 8 bases identical to TRBD1. The CDR3 has 15 residues. Germline V gene lookup returns CDR1 MNHNY and CDR2 SVGAGI (reference sequence). Trimming cost V 5 bases and J 0 bases; bases outside gene matches: 5. The CDR3 sequence: CASSPGTGANYGYTF. CDR3 coding DNA: TGTGCCAGCAGTCCCGGGACAGGTGCTAACTATGGCTACACCTTC.